The T cell receptor beta chain under discussion was sequenced for a study of CXCR3-negative and CXCR3-positive naive CD8 T cells. The authors prepared UMI-labeled TRB cDNA libraries by 5' RACE. Reanalyzing the 5' RACE reads, TCRdb keeps one entry per CDR3 protein, without DNA. The listing contains more than 80,000 distinct CDR3 sequences. A note on this clonotype: The antigen is unknown.

Regarding the study as a whole: Naive subsets were similarly diverse, while memory CD8+ repertoires were much less diverse. Hydrophobicity of TRB CDR3s was greater in CXCR3-positive naive cells than in CXCR3-negative naive cells.

The CDR3 loop spans 15 amino acids. Looked up from germline, CDR1 is SNHLY and CDR2 is FYNNEI. This TCR was sampled from a human donor in good health. Some clones in this sample may be carry-over from other donors' samples. The sequenced sample was naive CXCR3+ CD8+ T cells from blood. Described subset: CD45RO-CCR7+CD27+CD95- naive CD8+ T cells expressing CXCR3 (TNR3+). The chain is built from TRBV2 and TRBJ2-2; TCRdb reports TRBD2, a call that lacks DNA to check it against. CDR3 residues: CASEGVPTESGELFF.